Following are 17 T cell receptor beta chains from one sample sequenced in a study of beta chain features in type 1 diabetes (dated by TCRdb to 2016 to 2019). The antigens of these receptors remain unknown. The library was obtained by the immunoSEQ multiplex PCR assay. The entire amount of isolated RNA was reverse transcribed using the High Capacity cDNA Reverse Transcription Kit, so the sequenced TCRB transcripts were expressed ones. Held by TCRdb, this immuneACCESS table contains in-frame sequences only and omits some clones. Under half of the omission traces to an unresolved V gene where checked; the cause of the rest is unknown. For this sample there are about 650,000 clones; approximately 13% appear just once. The ten largest clones represent approximately 0.11% of the sample. General study outcomes and caveats: In all four CD4+ subsets, TCRB CDR3 length was moderately but significantly shorter in type 1 diabetes patients.

Sample: naive CD4+ T cells from blood. What this sample's cell subset or site label stands for: true naive CD4+ T cells. The receptors were gathered from a young man with type 1 diabetes.

This sequence joins TRBV5-1 and TRBJ2-1, with 7 positions matching TRBD1. Germline CDR1 is SGHRS and CDR2 is YFSETQ. V trimming: 4 bases; J trimming: 4 bases; junction bases outside the gene matches: 2. The CDR3 extends over 13 amino acids. The CDR3 region has the DNA TGCGCCAGCAGCCCGGGACAGTACAATGAGCAGTTCTTC. Translation: CASSPGQYNEQFF.

The table lists this clone with a few counts. The chain joins TRBV18 to TRBJ2-6, with 7 bases aligning to TRBD1. This CDR3 contains 16 residues. The germline V gene has CDR1 KGHSH and CDR2 LQKENI. Trimming at V came to 6 bases and at J to 1 base, leaving 6 bases not matched to a gene. CDR3 residues: CASSGQSPSGANVLTF. CDR3 nucleotide sequence: TGTGCCAGCTCGGGACAGTCTCCTTCTGGGGCCAACGTCCTGACTTTC.

The V call is TRBV30, the J call TRBJ2-3; TRBD1 agrees at 8 bases. The germline gives CDR1 GTSNPN, CDR2 SVGIG (reference sequence). The trim removed 2 bases at V and 2 bases at J, leaving 6 bases unmatched. The CDR3 is made up of 15 amino acids. This CDR3 is CAWSNDRGYTDTQYF. The CDR3 DNA reads as TGTGCCTGGAGTAACGACAGGGGATACACAGATACGCAGTATTTT.

The sample holds a few counts of this clone. V gene TRBV7-9 combines with J gene TRBJ1-4; possible D gene TRBD1, 5 bases. In germline, CDR1 is SEHNR, CDR2 FQNEAQ (reference sequence). The CDR3 runs 14 residues. Trimming removed 4 bases from V and 5 bases from J, with 11 bases in between. The CDR3 sequence is CASSSSRGNEKLFF. The CDR3 nucleotides are TGTGCCAGCAGCTCGAGTCGGGGGAATGAAAAACTGTTTTTT.

The V and J genes are TRBV5-1 and TRBJ2-3; 9 nucleotides line up with TRBD2. Germline loops: CDR1 SGHRS, CDR2 YFSETQ. The V segment lost 1 base and the J segment 4 bases; nucleotides outside the gene matches: 1. CDR3 size: 14 residues. The CDR3 DNA sequence: TGCGCCAGCAGCTTGCGACTAGCGGCAGATACGCAGTATTTT. Protein product: CASSLRLAADTQYF. Full variable domain (remainder filled in from reference TRBV5-1 and TRBJ2-3): KAGVTQTPRYLIKTRGQQVTLSCSPISGHRSVSWYQQTPGQGLQFLFEYFSETQRNKGNFPGRFSGRQFSNSRSEMNVSTLELGDSALYLCASSLRLAADTQYFGPGTRLTVL.

The chain employs TRBV20-1 and TRBJ2-7; the D gene is possibly TRBD2 (6 bases). The germline gives CDR1 DFQATT, CDR2 SNEGSKA (reference sequence). There are 11 residues in the CDR3. The CDR3 DNA follows: TGCAGCGTCAGGAGGGGCAACGAGCAGTACTTC. Protein: CSVRRGNEQYF.

The V and J genes are TRBV9 and TRBJ1-4; possible D gene TRBD1, 5 bases. Germline assignment: CDR1 SGDLS and CDR2 YYNGEE. The CDR3 contains 15 residues. The ends were cut back, 1 base at V and 5 bases at J, with 12 bases in the middle. CDR3 DNA: TGTGCCAGCAGCGTACGGGGAGGGGAAAATGAAAAACTGTTTTTT. It specifies CASSVRGGENEKLFF.

The sample holds a few counts of this clone. The V gene is TRBV5-6, the J gene TRBJ2-5, with TRBD2 matching 9 bases. The CDR3 is 16 amino acids. With V trimmed by 1 base and J by 0 bases, 4 bases remained unmatched. Germline loops: CDR1 SGHDT, CDR2 YYEEEE. The CDR3 region is CASSLFLAGYQETQYF. Written as DNA, the CDR3 is TGTGCCAGCAGCTTGTTTCTAGCGGGGTACCAAGAGACCCAGTACTTC. Complete variable domain (other parts from reference TRBV5-6 and TRBJ2-5): DAGVTQSPTHLIKTRGQQVTLRCSPKSGHDTVSWYQQALGQGPQFIFQYYEEEERQRGNFPDRFSGHQFPNYSSELNVNALLLGDSALYLCASSLFLAGYQETQYFGPGTRLLVL.

This clone was detected a few times. The V and J genes are TRBV28 and TRBJ2-1, with D maybe TRBD1 (9 bases). Germline V gene lookup returns CDR1 MDHEN and CDR2 SYDVKM. The CDR3 consists of 18 residues. Deletions cut 7 bases from V and 3 bases from J, with 25 bases between. The CDR3 DNA reads as TGTGCCAGCACCCCGGACAGGGGTGGCAGCGGGGGCTACAATGAGCAGTTCTTC. Translating it yields CASTPDRGGSGGYNEQFF.

V gene TRBV10-3 combines with J gene TRBJ2-5, with D maybe TRBD1 (5 bases). The germline gives CDR1 ENHRY, CDR2 SYGVKD. The CDR3 is 16 amino acids. V was clipped by 8 bases and J by 3 bases, with 22 bases between them. CDR3 sequence (DNA): TGTGCCATCTCCCGATATCGTCAGGGTAATGAAGAGACCCAGTACTTC. It specifies CAISRYRQGNEETQYF.

This clone turned up a few times. This chain links TRBV14 with TRBJ2-2; D is ambiguous. Trimming pared 0 bases from V and 3 bases from J, leaving 5 bases between. Germline-derived CDR1 and CDR2 are SGHDN and FVKESK. The CDR3 has 14 amino acids. CDR3 residues: CASSQDSHTGELFF. DNA for the CDR3: TGTGCCAGCAGCCAAGACAGCCACACCGGGGAGCTGTTTTTT. The whole variable domain, filled in from reference TRBV14 and TRBJ2-2, reads EAGVTQFPSHSVIEKGQTVTLRCDPISGHDNLYWYRRVMGKEIKFLLHFVKESKQDESGMPNNRFLAERTGGTYSTLKVQPAELEDSGVYFCASSQDSHTGELFFGEGSRLTVL.

This clone was counted between two and nine times. The junction and the germline gene differ at one end; a read error may be behind it. The V and J genes are TRBV12-5 and TRBJ1-1, with TRBD1 matching over 8 bases. This CDR3 contains 15 residues. Looked up from germline, CDR1 is LGHNT and CDR2 is FRNRAP. Here the CDR3 DNA reads TGTGCTAGTGGCTTGGACAGGGCCATGAACACTGAAGCTTTCTTT. Encoded protein: CASGLDRAMNTEAFF. Complete variable domain (other parts from reference TRBV12-5 and TRBJ1-1): DARVTQTPRHKVTEMGQEVTMRCQPILGHNTVFWYRQTMMQGLELLAYFRNRAPLDDSGMPKDRFSAEMPDATLATLKIQPSEPRDSAVYFCASGLDRAMNTEAFFGQGTRLTVV.

The chain recombines TRBV19 with TRBJ1-5; no definite D call. Trimming removed 1 base from V and 2 bases from J, with 15 bases in between. The length of the CDR3 is 17 residues. Per the germline V gene, CDR1 is LNHDA and CDR2 is SQIVND (reference sequence). The CDR3 here is CASSIGGRDRRNQPQHF. The CDR3 DNA is TGTGCCAGTAGTATAGGCGGAAGAGATCGTCGCAATCAGCCCCAGCATTTT.

This clone was detected only a few times. This chain connects TRBV6-1 to TRBJ2-4; D might be TRBD2 (5 bases). This CDR3 contains 16 residues. Trimming removed 2 bases at V and 7 bases at J, with 18 bases between. In germline, CDR1 is MNHNS, CDR2 SASEGT. CDR3 bases: TGTGCCAGCAGTGAACCACACTCCGGGGATGTGAACATTCAGTACTTC. Its translation: CASSEPHSGDVNIQYF.

The CDR3 DNA is TGTGCCAGCCACCTGACAGTTTCCTATGGCTACACCTTC. It translates to CASHLTVSYGYTF. The chain couples TRBV6-6 to TRBJ1-2; a weak D match, TRBD1 (5 bases). The CDR3 sequence is 13 residues long. The germline V and J ends were trimmed by 8 bases and 4 bases, with 14 bases remaining between them. Germline V gives CDR1 MNHNY, CDR2 SVGAGI (reference sequence).

This clone came up a few times. V usage is TRBV10-3 and J usage is TRBJ2-3; 8 positions match TRBD1. The V segment lost 6 bases and the J segment 0 bases; nucleotides outside the gene matches: 8. The CDR3 length is 16 residues. Germline CDR1 and CDR2: ENHRY and SYGVKD. Here the CDR3 reads CAISPGQGRSTDTQYF. The CDR3 DNA reads TGTGCCATCAGCCCCGGACAGGGCAGGAGCACAGATACGCAGTATTTT.

The chain combines TRBV4-2 with TRBJ1-6; maybe TRBD1 (5 bases). This CDR3 spans 17 amino acids. V was shortened by 0 bases and J by 6 bases, with 15 bases between the two germline ends. Germline CDR1 is LGHNA and CDR2 is YNFKEQ. CDR3 amino acids: CASSQEASGHANSPLHF. The CDR3 nucleotides are TGTGCCAGCAGCCAAGAGGCTTCCGGACACGCTAATTCACCCCTCCACTTT.